The 12 T cell receptor beta chains reported below all come from one sample, sequenced in a study of shared clonotypes between healthy human individuals. The table came from immunoSEQ multiplex PCR; TCRdb's copy has only in-frame clones and leaves some out. Of some 510,000 clones listed, 70% to 80% were seen once; the top ten hold 13%. Sequencing input: PBMCs. The source is a woman aged 35 to 49 in good health. Some clones in this sample may be carry-over from other donors' samples.

V usage is TRBV5-1 and J usage is TRBJ1-1; no reliable D call. The CDR3 extends over 15 amino acids. Trimming stripped 2 bases from V and 1 base from J, with 12 bases between. CDR1 is SGHRS and CDR2 is YFSETQ in the germline V gene. CDR3 loop: CASSFVGGANTEAFF. The CDR3 nucleotides are TGCGCCAGCAGCTTTGTAGGCGGAGCGAACACTGAAGCTTTCTTT. The complete variable domain, with remaining parts taken from reference TRBV5-1 and TRBJ1-1, reads KAGVTQTPRYLIKTRGQQVTLSCSPISGHRSVSWYQQTPGQGLQFLFEYFSETQRNKGNFPGRFSGRQFSNSRSEMNVSTLELGDSALYLCASSFVGGANTEAFFGQGTRLTVV.

CDR3 sequence (DNA): TGTGCCAGCAGTTTAGCGGGAGGGCCGTACGAGCAGTACTTC. It encodes CASSLAGGPYEQYF. J is TRBJ2-7 and V is TRBV28, with 9 bases that match TRBD2. The germline V gene encodes CDR1 MDHEN and CDR2 SYDVKM. The CDR3 spans 14 residues. V lost 2 bases, J lost 4 bases, and 3 bases stayed unmatched.

DNA for the CDR3: TGTGCCAGCAGCAGGGGACAGGGGTACAATGAGCAGTTCTTC. Its translation is CASSRGQGYNEQFF. This chain uses TRBV6-5 with TRBJ2-1, with 10 bases lining up with TRBD1. This CDR3 is built from 14 residues. Germline trimming cut 6 bases from V and 4 bases from J; bases unmatched to any gene: 3. Germline loops: CDR1 MNHEY, CDR2 SVGAGI.

The V and J genes are TRBV4-3 and TRBJ2-5; 14 nucleotides align to TRBD2. Germline V lookup: CDR1 LGHNA, CDR2 YSLEER. The J segment lost 1 base and the V segment lost 0 bases, leaving 7 bases of the junction unmatched. The CDR3 has 19 residues. The CDR3 here is CASSQDVRLAGGIQETQYF. The CDR3 DNA sequence: TGCGCCAGCAGCCAAGATGTGAGACTAGCGGGAGGGATCCAAGAGACCCAGTACTTC.

This clone was seen only once. This chain uses TRBV4-2 with TRBJ2-5, with 7 positions matching TRBD2. V was clipped by 0 bases and J by 1 base; unmatched bases: 8. The CDR3 is made up of 17 amino acids. CDR1 and CDR2 (germline): LGHNA, YNFKEQ. CDR3 protein: CASSQDPLADLQETQYF. CDR3 sequence (DNA): TGTGCCAGCAGCCAAGATCCCCTAGCGGACCTCCAAGAGACCCAGTACTTC.

This clone has just one count. The genes are TRBV27 and TRBJ2-1; TRBD2 aligns across 12 bases. The CDR3 sequence is 17 residues long. J gave up 4 bases and V 5 bases, and 9 bases lay outside the gene matches. Germline V CDR1 and CDR2: MNHEY, SMNVEV (reference sequence). CDR3: CASSPTRTSGEYNEQFF. The CDR3 DNA is TGTGCCAGCAGTCCGACTAGGACTAGCGGGGAATACAATGAGCAGTTCTTC.

CDR3 nucleotides: TGTGCCAGCAGCGGTTTGTCGGGGAGCTACAATCAGCCCCAGCATTTT. Translation: CASSGLSGSYNQPQHF. The V call is TRBV27, the J call TRBJ1-5; D not resolved. The CDR3 covers 16 residues. Trimming left V 6 bases short and J 3 bases short, with 18 bases between. The germline V gene has CDR1 MNHEY and CDR2 SMNVEV (reference sequence).

The chain employs TRBV5-4 and TRBJ2-5; 9 bases agree with TRBD1. Looked up from germline, CDR1 is SGHNT and CDR2 is YYREEE (reference sequence). V lost 4 bases to trimming and J lost 5 bases; unmatched junction nucleotides: 9. The CDR3 is 15 amino acids. The CDR3 DNA reads TGTGCCAGCAGCCAACAGGGGGCACTGGGGGAGACCCAGTACTTC. Amino acids: CASSQQGALGETQYF.

This clone was seen at least ten times. At the DNA level, this CDR3 is encoded by other sequences in the same sample as well. The chain combines TRBV11-3 with TRBJ1-6; D is ambiguous. Trimming cost V 1 base and J 6 bases, with 4 bases left between them. Per germline, CDR1 SGHNT and CDR2 YENEEA. CDR3 length: 13 amino acids. CDR3 residues: CASSLGGNSPLHF. In DNA form, the CDR3 reads TGTGCCAGCAGCTTAGGCGGTAATTCACCCCTCCACTTT.

This chain links TRBV19 with TRBJ2-3; the match to TRBD1 covers 9 bases. V was clipped by 6 bases and J by 3 bases; unmatched bases: 7. This CDR3 comprises 15 residues. Germline CDR1 is LNHDA and CDR2 is SQIVND (reference sequence). CDR3 sequence: CASSRTGVRTDTQYF. DNA for the CDR3: TGTGCCAGTAGCCGGACAGGGGTAAGGACAGATACGCAGTATTTT.

V is TRBV29-1 and J is TRBJ2-3, with a possible D match to TRBD2 (5 bases). V lost 4 bases to trimming and J lost 1 base, with 9 bases between them. Germline loops: CDR1 SQVTM, CDR2 ANQGSEA. This CDR3 comprises 13 residues. The CDR3 DNA follows: TGCAGCGTTGGGAGGACGGGCACAGATACGCAGTATTTT. As protein: CSVGRTGTDTQYF.

The chain carries TRBV11-3 and TRBJ2-3; 14 nucleotides line up with TRBD2. V trimming: 5 bases; J trimming: 3 bases; junction bases outside the gene matches: 4. Germline V gene sequence: CDR1 SGHNT, CDR2 YENEEA. CDR3 length equals 16 residues. The CDR3 spells CASSRGLAGETDTQYF. CDR3 nucleotides: TGTGCCAGCAGCCGGGGACTAGCGGGAGAAACAGATACGCAGTATTTT.